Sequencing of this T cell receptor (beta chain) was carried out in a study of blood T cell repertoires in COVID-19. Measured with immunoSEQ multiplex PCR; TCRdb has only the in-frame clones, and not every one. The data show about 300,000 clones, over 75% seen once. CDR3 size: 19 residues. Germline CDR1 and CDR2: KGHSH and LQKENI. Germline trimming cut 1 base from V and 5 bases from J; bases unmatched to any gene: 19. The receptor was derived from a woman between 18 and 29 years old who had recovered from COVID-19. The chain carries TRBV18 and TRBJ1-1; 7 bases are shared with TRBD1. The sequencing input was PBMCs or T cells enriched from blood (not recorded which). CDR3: CASSPRNLRGQAGRTEAFF. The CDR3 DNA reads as TGTGCCAGCTCACCACGGAATCTAAGGGGGCAAGCGGGCCGGACTGAAGCTTTCTTT.